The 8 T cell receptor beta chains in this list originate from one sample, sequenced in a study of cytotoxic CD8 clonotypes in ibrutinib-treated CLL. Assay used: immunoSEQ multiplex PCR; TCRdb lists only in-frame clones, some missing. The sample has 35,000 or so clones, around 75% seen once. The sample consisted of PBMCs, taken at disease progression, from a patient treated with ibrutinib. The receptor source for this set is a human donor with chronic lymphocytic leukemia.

The CDR3 protein is CASSYRVGELFF. The CDR3 DNA sequence: TGTGCCAGCAGTTACCGGGTCGGGGAGCTGTTTTTT. V and J are TRBV6-6 and TRBJ2-2; D remains unclear. From germline, CDR1 is MNHNY and CDR2 SVGAGI (reference sequence). The CDR3 sequence is 12 residues long. V gave up 2 bases and J gave up 7 bases, with 5 bases separating them.

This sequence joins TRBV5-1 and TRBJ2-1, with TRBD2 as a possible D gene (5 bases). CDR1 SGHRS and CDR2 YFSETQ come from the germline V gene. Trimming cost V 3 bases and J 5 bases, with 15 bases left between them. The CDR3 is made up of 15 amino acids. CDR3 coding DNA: TGCGCCAGCAGCTCAGACGCCGGGATTAACAATGAGCAGTTCTTC. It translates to CASSSDAGINNEQFF. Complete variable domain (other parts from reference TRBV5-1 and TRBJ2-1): KAGVTQTPRYLIKTRGQQVTLSCSPISGHRSVSWYQQTPGQGLQFLFEYFSETQRNKGNFPGRFSGRQFSNSRSEMNVSTLELGDSALYLCASSSDAGINNEQFFGPGTRLTVL.

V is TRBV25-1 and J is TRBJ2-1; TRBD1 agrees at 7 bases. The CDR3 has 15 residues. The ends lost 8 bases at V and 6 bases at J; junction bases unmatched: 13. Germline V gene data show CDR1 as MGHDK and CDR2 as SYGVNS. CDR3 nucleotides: TGTGCCAGCGAACCGGGACAGCGACCTTTCAATGAGCAGTTCTTC. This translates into CASEPGQRPFNEQFF.

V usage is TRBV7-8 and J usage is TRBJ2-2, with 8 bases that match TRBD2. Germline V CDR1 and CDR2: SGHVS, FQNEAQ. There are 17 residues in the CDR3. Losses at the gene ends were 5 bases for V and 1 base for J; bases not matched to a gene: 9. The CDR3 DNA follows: TGTGCCAGCAGCCCACGAGTAGCGGGGTGGAACACCGGGGAGCTGTTTTTT. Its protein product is CASSPRVAGWNTGELFF.

The CDR3 loop reads CASSEALGDSPLHF. CDR3 bases: TGTGCCAGCAGTGAAGCGCTGGGAGATTCACCCCTCCACTTT. V usage is TRBV6-1 and J usage is TRBJ1-6, with D hard to call. Germline V lookup: CDR1 MNHNS, CDR2 SASEGT. Trimming took 0 bases from V and 8 from J, leaving 8 bases between them. CDR3 length: 14 amino acids.

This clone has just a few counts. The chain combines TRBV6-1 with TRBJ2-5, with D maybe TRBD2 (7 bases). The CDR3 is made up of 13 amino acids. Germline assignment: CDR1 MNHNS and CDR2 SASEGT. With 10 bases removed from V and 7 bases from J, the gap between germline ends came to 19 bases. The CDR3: CANQGLQGGTQYF. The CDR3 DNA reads TGTGCCAACCAGGGACTACAGGGTGGGACCCAGTACTTC.

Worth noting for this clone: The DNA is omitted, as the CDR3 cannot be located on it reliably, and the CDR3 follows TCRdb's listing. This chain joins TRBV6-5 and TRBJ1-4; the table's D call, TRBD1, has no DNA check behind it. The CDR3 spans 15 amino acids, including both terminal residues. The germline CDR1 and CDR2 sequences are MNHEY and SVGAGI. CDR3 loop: CASILGQRQMKNCFF.

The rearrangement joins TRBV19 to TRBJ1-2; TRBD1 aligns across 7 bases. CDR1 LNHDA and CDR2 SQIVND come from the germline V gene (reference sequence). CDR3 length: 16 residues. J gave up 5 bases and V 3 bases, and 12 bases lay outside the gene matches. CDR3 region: CASSMGTAFQAYGYTF. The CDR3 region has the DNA TGTGCCAGTAGTATGGGGACAGCCTTCCAAGCATATGGCTACACCTTC.